This T cell receptor beta chain was sequenced for a study of control samples from healthy donors and cancer patients. The ends lost 7 bases at V and 6 bases at J; junction bases unmatched: 8. Germline V gene data show CDR1 as MNHEY and CDR2 as SVGAGI. The CDR3 extends over 15 amino acids. Sequenced by immunoSEQ multiplex PCR; TCRdb stores in-frame clones only, minus some. The sample records about 180,000 clones, around 94% being singletons. The receptor comes from a man under 40 in good health. The rearrangement uses TRBV6-5 and TRBJ2-2, with 10 bases matching TRBD1. The sample was blood. The CDR3 loop is CASTGDRGLAGELFF. The CDR3 bases are TGTGCCAGCACTGGGGACAGGGGTCTCGCCGGGGAGCTGTTTTTT.